This passage covers 19 T cell receptor beta chains from one sample sequenced in a study of patients and donors after allogeneic stem cell transplantation. TCRdb itself ran the RT-PCR reads through MiXCR, one entry per CDR3 protein. The sample holds under 95,000 distinct CDR3 sequences, just under 5% seen once. Material: blood, either unsorted or a sorted T cell fraction (not recorded which). All receptors come from a human donor who was either an allogeneic HSCT recipient or a stem cell or donor lymphocyte infusion donor (not recorded which). It is not recorded whose cells these are; they may come from a transplant donor.

This clonotype has at least ten counts. This sequence joins TRBV5-1 and TRBJ1-6; D is unclear. Germline-derived CDR1 and CDR2 are SGHRS and YFSETQ. The CDR3 has 13 amino acids. V gave up 0 bases and J gave up 15 bases, with 13 bases separating them. The CDR3 region is CASSLAPGSDLHF. The CDR3 nucleotides read TGCGCCAGCAGCTTGGCTCCCGGTTCGGACCTCCACTTT.

The sample holds many counts of this clonotype. This chain links TRBV12-5 with TRBJ2-1; 9 bases are shared with TRBD1. The trim removed 5 bases at V and 6 bases at J, leaving 5 bases unmatched. The CDR3 totals 14 residues. Germline V gene lookup returns CDR1 LGHNT and CDR2 FRNRAP. The chain's CDR3 is CASGLGQGSNEQFF. The CDR3 DNA reads as TGTGCTAGTGGTCTGGGACAGGGTTCCAATGAGCAGTTCTTC.

This chain joins TRBV6-1 and TRBJ1-4; perhaps TRBD1 as D (6 bases). Trimming stripped 6 bases from V and 7 bases from J, with 15 bases between. CDR1 is MNHNS, CDR2 SASEGT, per germline. This CDR3 is built from 14 residues. The CDR3 here is CASRNGGPGEKLFF. The CDR3 DNA reads as TGTGCCAGCAGAAATGGGGGGCCGGGTGAAAAACTGTTTTTT.

This clonotype was observed many times. V usage is TRBV20-1 and J usage is TRBJ2-1; TRBD2 agrees at 7 bases. J was trimmed by 9 bases and V by 0 bases; bases with no gene match: 5. This CDR3 is 13 amino acids long. Germline CDR1 and CDR2: DFQATT and SNEGSKA (reference sequence). The DNA for the CDR3 is TGCAGTGCTAGAGAAATGACTAGCAGTGAGCAGTTCTTC. Encoded protein: CSAREMTSSEQFF.

This chain links TRBV2 with TRBJ1-3; no definite D call. The CDR3 spans 12 residues. CDR1 is SNHLY, CDR2 FYNNEI, per germline. With 4 bases removed from V and 3 bases from J, the gap between germline ends came to 4 bases. The CDR3 DNA follows: TGTGCCAGCAGTGTATATGGAAACACCATATATTTT. Translation: CASSVYGNTIYF.

The table lists this clonotype with many counts. The J gene is TRBJ2-1, the V gene TRBV11-1; 10 bases are shared with TRBD2. CDR1 and CDR2 from the germline V gene are SGHAT and FQDESV (reference sequence). V lost 0 bases, J lost 8 bases, and 1 base stayed unmatched. The CDR3 has 14 residues. The CDR3 nucleotides read TGTGCCAGCAGCTTAGCTCTAGCGGGGGATGAGCAGTTCTTC. Its protein product is CASSLALAGDEQFF.

This clonotype appeared many times. This chain uses TRBV4-1 with TRBJ1-3, with D uncertain. Trimming shortened V by 0 bases and J by 0 bases, and 9 bases separated the two germline ends. Germline-derived CDR1 and CDR2 are MGHRA and YSYEKL. The CDR3 length is 16 residues. The CDR3 DNA follows: TGCGCCAGCAGCCAAGATCCGGGCTCCTCTGGAAACACCATATATTTT. Amino acids: CASSQDPGSSGNTIYF.

This clonotype was observed many times. This chain joins TRBV20-1 and TRBJ2-2; D is unresolved. V was pared by 3 bases and J by 4 bases, with 12 bases between. This CDR3 spans 14 amino acids. Germline CDR1 reads DFQATT; CDR2 reads SNEGSKA (reference sequence). CDR3 protein: CSASGIRATGELFF. In DNA, the CDR3 is TGCAGTGCTAGCGGAATTCGGGCCACCGGGGAGCTGTTTTTT.

In its sample, this clonotype was seen many times. The V call is TRBV5-1, the J call TRBJ2-5; 8 nucleotides align to TRBD2. CDR3 length equals 15 residues. V lost 5 bases to trimming and J lost 2 bases; unmatched junction nucleotides: 8. Germline assignment: CDR1 SGHRS and CDR2 YFSETQ. The CDR3 bases are TGCGCCAGCAGTTACGGGGGGGCCGGGCAAGAGACCCAGTACTTC. Translating gives CASSYGGAGQETQYF.

The table lists this clonotype with many counts. The chain links TRBV15 to TRBJ2-1; 8 bases match TRBD2. CDR1 LNHNV and CDR2 YYDKDF come from the germline V gene (reference sequence). The CDR3 contains 14 residues. J gave up 3 bases and V 4 bases, and 2 bases lay outside the gene matches. In DNA form, the CDR3 reads TGTGCCACCAGCACCGGGACTAGCTACAATGAGCAGTTCTTC. Translating gives CATSTGTSYNEQFF.

There are many counts of this clonotype. The V gene is TRBV2, the J gene TRBJ1-5; tentatively, D is TRBD1 (5 bases). Germline V gene lookup returns CDR1 SNHLY and CDR2 FYNNEI. Trimming took 8 bases from V and 9 from J, leaving 11 bases between them. The length of the CDR3 is 11 residues. CDR3 sequence (DNA): TGTGCCAGCGGGACCACGGGGCCCCAGCATTTT. Protein: CASGTTGPQHF.

This clonotype was recorded at least ten times. The J gene is TRBJ2-2, the V gene TRBV5-6, with 9 positions matching TRBD1. The germline V gene has CDR1 SGHDT and CDR2 YYEEEE. V dropped 4 bases and J dropped 3; count of bases not matched to a gene: 7. CDR3 length: 16 residues. The DNA of the CDR3 is TGTGCCAGCAGCGTGGGACAGGGCTTCGACACCGGGGAGCTGTTTTTT. Residues: CASSVGQGFDTGELFF. The full variable domain, rest sourced from reference TRBV5-6 and TRBJ2-2, is DAGVTQSPTHLIKTRGQQVTLRCSPKSGHDTVSWYQQALGQGPQFIFQYYEEEERQRGNFPDRFSGHQFPNYSSELNVNALLLGDSALYLCASSVGQGFDTGELFFGEGSRLTVL.

There are many counts of this clonotype. This chain uses TRBV20-1 with TRBJ2-1; D is possibly TRBD1 or TRBD2 (5 bases each). Trimming pared 8 bases from V and 8 bases from J, leaving 19 bases between. Germline lookup yields CDR1 DFQATT and CDR2 SNEGSKA (reference sequence). The CDR3 is made up of 13 amino acids. In nucleotides, the CDR3 is TGCAGTCCTTCGCCTACCGGGGCAGATGAGCAGTTCTTC. Translation gives CSPSPTGADEQFF.

This clonotype was observed at least ten times. This chain joins TRBV10-3 and TRBJ1-3; 8 nucleotides line up with TRBD1. CDR1 is ENHRY and CDR2 is SYGVKD in the germline V gene. V gave up 5 bases and J gave up 5 bases; unmatched junction bases: 8. This CDR3 has 15 amino acids. As DNA, the CDR3 is TGTGCCATCAGTCTAAGGACAGGGCGGAGAAACACCATATATTTT. Translation: CAISLRTGRRNTIYF.

The rearrangement links TRBV27 to TRBJ1-5; D remains ambiguous. Germline V lookup: CDR1 MNHEY, CDR2 SMNVEV (reference sequence). Between the trimmed V and J ends, which lost 5 bases and 8 bases, there was a span of 16 bases. The length of the CDR3 is 14 residues. The CDR3 spells CASSPGPRWEPQHF. The CDR3 DNA reads TGTGCCAGCAGTCCCGGACCGCGCTGGGAGCCCCAGCATTTT.

This clonotype was observed at least ten times. The chain employs TRBV20-1 and TRBJ2-7; the D call may be TRBD1 or TRBD2 (6 bases each). Germline assignment: CDR1 DFQATT and CDR2 SNEGSKA (reference sequence). This CDR3 comprises 16 residues. Trimming removed 5 bases from V and 0 bases from J, with 20 bases in between. CDR3 bases: TGCAGTGCTCCACGACCGGGGGCGGGGAGCTCCTACGAGCAGTACTTC. Protein sequence: CSAPRPGAGSSYEQYF.

This clonotype was counted at least ten times. V gene TRBV5-1 combines with J gene TRBJ1-3, with TRBD1 identical over 8 bases. The CDR3 runs to 14 residues. V dropped 4 bases and J dropped 4; count of bases not matched to a gene: 4. Germline V gene sequence: CDR1 SGHRS, CDR2 YFSETQ. CDR3 sequence: CASSGQGGGNTIYF. CDR3 bases: TGCGCCAGCAGCGGACAGGGAGGAGGAAACACCATATATTTT.

This clonotype was counted at least ten times. The V and J genes are TRBV12-3 or TRBV12-4 and TRBJ1-6; TRBD1 matches at 7 bases. Trimming cost V 7 bases and J 3 bases; bases outside gene matches: 6. The CDR3 spans 15 residues. The CDR3 spells CASTPGQLYNSPLHF. CDR3 DNA: TGTGCCAGCACCCCGGGACAGCTCTATAATTCACCCCTCCACTTT.

In its sample, this clonotype was seen a few times. The V call is TRBV20-1, the J call TRBJ2-3, with 8 nucleotides matching TRBD2. This CDR3 has 15 residues. V shed 1 base and J 1 base; nucleotides not matched to a gene: 4. CDR1 and CDR2 (germline): DFQATT, SNEGSKA (reference sequence). CDR3 in DNA: TGCAGTGCTAGAGCGCCTAGCGGGCGCACAGATACGCAGTATTTT. The encoded protein is CSARAPSGRTDTQYF.